Presented here are 29 T cell receptor beta chains from one specimen sequenced in a study of blood T cell repertoires in COVID-19 (TCRdb year 2020). Receptor amplification or capture employed the immunoSEQ multiplex PCR assay. Not all clones reach the TCRdb copy of this immuneACCESS table, which keeps in-frame sequences only. Checked studies attribute under half of the gap to unresolved V genes and leave the rest unexplained. A total of some 320,000 clones appear in this sample, 80% to 90% of them only once. Approximately 8% of the sample is held by the ten biggest clonotypes. Sample: peripheral blood. The receptors here all came from a woman in her forties or fifties who had recovered from COVID-19.

The rearrangement joins TRBV7-8 to TRBJ2-7; D uncertain. This CDR3 spans 14 amino acids. V lost 5 bases, J lost 2 bases, and 13 bases lay in between. Germline V gives CDR1 SGHVS, CDR2 FQNEAQ. The CDR3 is CASSPLAGPYEQYF. CDR3 DNA sequence: TGTGCCAGCAGCCCCTTGGCAGGCCCCTACGAGCAGTACTTC.

V usage is TRBV18 and J usage is TRBJ2-2; 13 bases map to TRBD2. The V gene's germline CDR1 is KGHSH and CDR2 LQKENI. V was clipped by 6 bases and J by 4 bases; unmatched bases: 14. CDR3 length: 19 residues. CDR3 coding DNA: TGTGCCAGCTCCCCTAAGGGGACTAGCGGGGAGCCGGGCACCGGGGAGCTGTTTTTT. Amino acid sequence: CASSPKGTSGEPGTGELFF.

The V call is TRBV7-2, the J call TRBJ2-5, with 7 positions matching TRBD2. Germline loops: CDR1 SGHTA, CDR2 FQGNSA. The CDR3 runs to 16 residues. V was clipped by 4 bases and J by 7 bases; unmatched bases: 15. The chain's CDR3 is CASSSQPLAAVGTQYF. CDR3 DNA sequence: TGTGCCAGCAGCTCACAGCCGCTAGCGGCCGTGGGGACCCAGTACTTC.

The chain carries TRBV10-1 and TRBJ2-5; D is unclear. V was shortened by 4 bases and J by 4 bases, with 10 bases between the two germline ends. CDR1 is WNHNN, CDR2 SYGVQD, per germline (reference sequence). The CDR3 is 13 amino acids. CDR3 protein: CASSGGKLETQYF. Written as DNA, the CDR3 is TGCGCCAGCAGTGGAGGCAAGCTAGAGACCCAGTACTTC.

The chain recombines TRBV2 with TRBJ2-7; TRBD1 agrees at 9 bases. With V trimmed by 6 bases and J by 4 bases, 7 bases remained unmatched. Germline CDR1 is SNHLY and CDR2 is FYNNEI. This CDR3 region has 14 residues. CDR3 loop: CASRVRDRVYEQYF. The DNA for the CDR3 is TGTGCCAGCAGGGTCCGGGACAGGGTTTACGAGCAGTACTTC.

The genes are TRBV5-1 and TRBJ2-7; D possibly corresponds to TRBD1 (6 bases). Germline CDR1 is SGHRS and CDR2 is YFSETQ. Trimming shortened V by 3 bases and J by 5 bases, and 15 bases separated the two germline ends. The CDR3 runs 14 residues. In DNA, the CDR3 is TGCGCCAGCAGCTCCAACAGGGCGCTCCACGAGCAGTACTTC. Its protein product is CASSSNRALHEQYF.

The genes are TRBV13 and TRBJ2-3; D perhaps matches TRBD2 (6 bases). The length of the CDR3 is 15 residues. V lost 2 bases and J lost 4, with 13 bases in between. Germline V gene lookup returns CDR1 PRHDT and CDR2 FYEKMQ (reference sequence). CDR3 bases: TGTGCCAGCAGCTTAAAATCGGGGGAGTCAGATACGCAGTATTTT. This gives the protein CASSLKSGESDTQYF. Full variable domain (rest looked up from reference TRBV13 and TRBJ2-3): AAGVIQSPRHLIKEKRETATLKCYPIPRHDTVYWYQQGPGQDPQFLISFYEKMQSDKGSIPDRFSAQQFSDYHSELNMSSLELGDSALYFCASSLKSGESDTQYFGPGTRLTVL.

V gene TRBV7-9 combines with J gene TRBJ1-6; D call uncertain. This CDR3 is 11 amino acids long. Germline V gene lookup returns CDR1 SEHNR and CDR2 FQNEAQ (reference sequence). V lost 5 bases and J lost 8, with 4 bases in between. The CDR3 region is CASSLDSPLHF. For the CDR3, the DNA is TGTGCCAGCAGCCTCGATTCACCCCTCCACTTT.

The chain is built from TRBV10-2 and TRBJ1-1, with no clear D. V gave up 4 bases and J gave up 0 bases, with 6 bases separating them. Germline assignment: CDR1 WSHSY and CDR2 SAAADI. CDR3 size: 13 residues. The CDR3 loop is CASSGPVNTEAFF. As DNA, the CDR3 is TGCGCCAGCAGTGGCCCGGTGAACACTGAAGCTTTCTTT.

The chain joins TRBV7-2 to TRBJ1-2; no firm D call. Deletions cut 4 bases from V and 0 bases from J, with 6 bases between. The germline V gene has CDR1 SGHTA and CDR2 FQGNSA. This CDR3 has 13 amino acids. In DNA form, the CDR3 reads TGTGCCAGCAGCTCGGGAGCTAACTATGGCTACACCTTC. It translates to CASSSGANYGYTF.

V gene TRBV27 combines with J gene TRBJ2-5; perhaps TRBD1 as D (6 bases). Per germline, CDR1 MNHEY and CDR2 SMNVEV (reference sequence). V lost 0 bases to trimming and J lost 1 base, with 12 bases between them. The CDR3 is made up of 16 amino acids. The CDR3 is CASSLSIQGSQETQYF. CDR3 DNA: TGTGCCAGCAGTTTATCCATTCAGGGGTCCCAAGAGACCCAGTACTTC.

The chain links TRBV27 to TRBJ1-6, with D possibly being TRBD1 (6 bases). This CDR3 spans 15 amino acids. The germline CDR1 and CDR2 sequences are MNHEY and SMNVEV (reference sequence). Trimming took off 2 bases at V and 8 bases at J, with 13 bases between the two ends. The DNA for the CDR3 is TGTGCCAGCAGTTTACTACAGGGTTTCGATTCACCCCTCCACTTT. Translation: CASSLLQGFDSPLHF.

With regard to this clone: The junction departs from the called germline gene at one end, perhaps through a read error. The rearrangement links TRBV19 to TRBJ2-2; the match to TRBD2 covers 9 bases. From germline, CDR1 is LNHDA and CDR2 SQIVND (reference sequence). The CDR3 contains 16 residues. The CDR3 DNA follows: TGTGCCAGTAGTCTCCTAGCGGGGCTCAACATCGGGGAGCTGTTTTTT. As protein: CASSLLAGLNIGELFF.

The rearrangement links TRBV18 to TRBJ2-2, with 10 bases fitting TRBD2. V was pared by 2 bases and J by 6 bases, with 6 bases of the junction left unmatched. Germline lookup yields CDR1 KGHSH and CDR2 LQKENI. This CDR3 contains 16 residues. The chain's CDR3 is CASSPLLAGVAGELFF. The CDR3 DNA sequence: TGTGCCAGCTCACCATTGCTAGCGGGAGTTGCCGGGGAGCTGTTTTTT.

This clone was detected only a few times. The chain couples TRBV7-9 to TRBJ1-6; D gene ambiguous. This CDR3 contains 15 residues. Germline CDR1 and CDR2: SEHNR and FQNEAQ (reference sequence). Trimming took off 1 base at V and 0 bases at J, with 4 bases between the two ends. CDR3 nucleotides: TGTGCCAGCAGCTTAGGGAGCTCCTATAATTCACCCCTCCACTTT. This translates into CASSLGSSYNSPLHF.

The chain combines TRBV6-4 with TRBJ1-1; D possibly corresponds to TRBD1 (6 bases). CDR1 is MRHNA and CDR2 is SNTAGT in the germline V gene. The CDR3 totals 14 residues. V was shortened by 5 bases and J by 4 bases, with 14 bases between the two germline ends. CDR3 protein: CASSLKTGSTEAFF. In nucleotides, the CDR3 is TGTGCCAGCAGTTTGAAGACAGGAAGCACTGAAGCTTTCTTT.

The chain joins TRBV19 to TRBJ2-1, with D possibly matching TRBD1 (6 bases). V dropped 0 bases and J dropped 6 bases, with 15 bases sitting between them. The CDR3 is made up of 16 amino acids. The germline V gene has CDR1 LNHDA and CDR2 SQIVND (reference sequence). CDR3 sequence reads: CASSIDAVQGINEQFF. In DNA form, the CDR3 reads TGTGCCAGTAGTATAGATGCAGTACAGGGAATCAATGAGCAGTTCTTC.

This chain uses TRBV5-4 with TRBJ2-7, with a tentative D call TRBD2 (6 bases). V lost 0 bases to trimming and J lost 2 bases, with 12 bases between them. The CDR3 is 15 amino acids. In germline, CDR1 is SGHNT, CDR2 YYREEE (reference sequence). DNA of the CDR3: TGTGCCAGCAGCTTGGGGGGGGACCCAACCTACGAGCAGTACTTC. Residues: CASSLGGDPTYEQYF.

The chain joins TRBV5-1 to TRBJ2-7; 13 bases map to TRBD2. The CDR3 contains 16 residues. Germline lookup yields CDR1 SGHRS and CDR2 YFSETQ. With V trimmed by 4 bases and J by 3 bases, 7 bases remained unmatched. The CDR3, as DNA: TGCGCCAGCAGCCCTGGTGGGACTAGCGGGGTCTACGAGCAGTACTTC. Its protein is CASSPGGTSGVYEQYF.

The DNA of the CDR3 is TGTGCCAGCAGTTTATTCTTAATTCGAGCGGACGAGCAGTACTTC. It codes for CASSLFLIRADEQYF. This chain joins TRBV28 and TRBJ2-7, with D possibly being TRBD2 (5 bases). The length of the CDR3 is 15 residues. The germline V and J ends were trimmed by 1 base and 5 bases, with 15 bases remaining between them. Germline V lookup: CDR1 MDHEN, CDR2 SYDVKM. The full variable domain, with the rest looked up from reference TRBV28 and TRBJ2-7, is DVKVTQSSRYLVKRTGEKVFLECVQDMDHENMFWYRQDPGLGLRLIYFSYDVKMKEKGDIPEGYSVSREKKERFSLILESASTNQTSMYLCASSLFLIRADEQYFGPGTRLTVT.

The gene calls are TRBV20-1 and TRBJ2-5; D gene ambiguous. Trimming took 3 bases from V and 7 from J, leaving 9 bases between them. The CDR3 length is 11 residues. The V gene's germline CDR1 is DFQATT and CDR2 SNEGSKA (reference sequence). The CDR3 sequence is CSASSSGTQYF. The CDR3 DNA is TGCAGTGCTAGTTCGTCAGGGACCCAGTACTTC.

The chain recombines TRBV18 with TRBJ2-7; maybe TRBD2 (5 bases). Trimming removed 2 bases at V and 2 bases at J, with 10 bases between. Germline lookup yields CDR1 KGHSH and CDR2 LQKENI. The CDR3 length is 14 residues. This CDR3 reads CASSPGVGAYEQYF. CDR3 nucleotides: TGTGCCAGCTCACCAGGGGTCGGGGCCTACGAGCAGTACTTC. The full variable domain, in which reference TRBV18 and TRBJ2-7 provide the parts outside the CDR3, is NAGVMQNPRHLVRRRGQEARLRCSPMKGHSHVYWYRQLPEEGLKFMVYLQKENIIDESGMPKERFSAEFPKEGPSILRIQQVVRGDSAAYFCASSPGVGAYEQYFGPGTRLTVT.

This chain connects TRBV7-9 to TRBJ1-1; 9 bases align to TRBD1. V gave up 8 bases and J gave up 0 bases; unmatched junction bases: 7. This CDR3 region has 15 residues. Per the germline V gene, CDR1 is SEHNR and CDR2 is FQNEAQ (reference sequence). The CDR3 region is CASALQGALNTEAFF. In DNA, the CDR3 is TGTGCCAGCGCCCTACAGGGGGCGCTGAACACTGAAGCTTTCTTT.

This chain joins TRBV6-6 and TRBJ1-1; weak D call: TRBD1 (6 bases). This CDR3 spans 14 amino acids. V was cut by 7 bases and J by 2 bases, with 14 bases left in between. The germline CDR1 and CDR2 sequences are MNHNY and SVGAGI (reference sequence). The CDR3 loop is CASKAGQTNTEAFF. The CDR3 DNA is TGTGCCAGCAAAGCAGGACAGACCAACACTGAAGCTTTCTTT.

The chain links TRBV7-8 to TRBJ1-1; tentatively, D is TRBD1 (5 bases). CDR3 length equals 13 residues. Germline loops: CDR1 SGHVS, CDR2 FQNEAQ. Deletions cut 5 bases from V and 1 base from J, with 8 bases between. As DNA, the CDR3 is TGTGCCAGCAGCCCAGGGAAGAACACTGAAGCTTTCTTT. It encodes CASSPGKNTEAFF.

The rearrangement links TRBV7-9 to TRBJ2-1, with TRBD2 matching over 10 bases. V was pared by 5 bases and J by 7 bases, with 11 bases of the junction left unmatched. Germline values: CDR1 SEHNR, CDR2 FQNEAQ (reference sequence). The CDR3 extends over 16 amino acids. The CDR3 bases are TGTGCCAGCAGCGAATCACTAGCGGGAAGGGTTAATGAGCAGTTCTTC. This codes for CASSESLAGRVNEQFF.

The chain couples TRBV7-2 to TRBJ1-1; TRBD1 might be the D (5 bases). V dropped 5 bases and J dropped 3 bases, with 16 bases sitting between them. CDR3 length: 15 amino acids. Germline V gene lookup returns CDR1 SGHTA and CDR2 FQGNSA. The CDR3 protein is CASSPLWGRDTEAFF. CDR3 DNA sequence: TGTGCCAGCAGCCCGCTTTGGGGGAGGGACACTGAAGCTTTCTTT.

The chain couples TRBV4-1 to TRBJ1-2; tentative D call: TRBD1 (5 bases). There are 13 residues in the CDR3. Trimming took off 1 base at V and 4 bases at J, with 7 bases between the two ends. Per germline, CDR1 MGHRA and CDR2 YSYEKL. The CDR3 here is CASSQVQGYGYTF. CDR3 coding DNA: TGCGCCAGCAGCCAAGTCCAGGGCTATGGCTACACCTTC.

V is TRBV2 and J is TRBJ2-5; 7 nucleotides align to TRBD1. The CDR3 spans 13 residues. The trim removed 6 bases at V and 2 bases at J, leaving 3 bases unmatched. Germline CDR1 SNHLY, CDR2 FYNNEI. The CDR3 coding sequence is TGTGCCAGCAGCCGGGACAGACAAGAGACCCAGTACTTC. Translation: CASSRDRQETQYF.